The present T cell receptor beta chain was sequenced within a study of CD8 T cells in Susac syndrome. A single count supports this clonotype. Random hexamers primed reverse transcription of roughly 0.45 to 1 ug RNA. TCRdb passed the immunoSEQ multiplex PCR reads through MiXCR, listing each CDR3 protein once. The table lists roughly 180,000 distinct CDR3 sequences, more than 90% of them singletons. From germline, CDR1 is DFQATT and CDR2 SNEGSKA (reference sequence). This CDR3 is 13 amino acids long. V lost 2 bases to trimming and J lost 4 bases, with 11 bases between them. The chain links TRBV20-1 to TRBJ1-2, with TRBD1 as a possible D gene (5 bases). Sequenced: CD4+ T cells from PBMCs. This clonotype originated in a human donor in good health. CDR3 amino acids: CSARRTGVYGYTF. Here the CDR3 DNA reads TGCAGTGCTAGAAGGACGGGGGTCTATGGCTACACCTTC.